Below, one TCR beta chain is given with its context. Its antigen is as yet unknown. When the RNA was reverse transcribed, random hexamers were used with an input of roughly 0.5 to 1 ug. The amplification used immunoSEQ multiplex PCR on TCR beta CDR3; it spanned 54 Vbeta and 13 Jbeta. Via MiXCR, TCRdb re-called the immunoSEQ multiplex PCR reads, giving one row per CDR3 protein. The data show about 130,000 distinct CDR3 sequences, around 94% seen once. Trimming took off 3 bases at V and 0 bases at J, with 6 bases between the two ends. The CDR3 runs 13 residues. CDR1 and CDR2 from the germline V gene are SGHRS and YFSETQ. These data are taken from a study of CD8 T cells in Susac syndrome. General study points: As the study acknowledged, the number of individuals in its TCR sequencing and HLA analysis was relatively small.

TCR beta sequencing covered blood CD8+ and CD4+ T cells. Controls comprised healthy donors matched for age and sex. The sequence was collected from a human donor in good health. Material for sequencing was CD4+ T cells from PBMCs. The rearrangement uses TRBV5-1 and TRBJ2-5; D uncertain. CDR3 loop: CASSSEYQETQYF. The CDR3 DNA reads TGCGCCAGCAGCTCGGAGTACCAAGAGACCCAGTACTTC.